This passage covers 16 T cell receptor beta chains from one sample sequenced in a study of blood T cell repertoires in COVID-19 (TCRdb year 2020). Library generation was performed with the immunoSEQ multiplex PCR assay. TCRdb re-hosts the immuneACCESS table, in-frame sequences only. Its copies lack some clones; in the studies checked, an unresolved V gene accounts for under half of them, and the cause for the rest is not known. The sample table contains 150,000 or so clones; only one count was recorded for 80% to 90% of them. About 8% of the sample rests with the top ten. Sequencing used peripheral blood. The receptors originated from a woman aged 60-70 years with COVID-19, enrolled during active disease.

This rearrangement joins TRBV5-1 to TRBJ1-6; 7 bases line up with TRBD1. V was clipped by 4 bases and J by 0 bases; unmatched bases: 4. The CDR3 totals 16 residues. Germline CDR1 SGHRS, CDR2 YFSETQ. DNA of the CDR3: TGCGCCAGCAGCCCCAGGGGGAACTCCTATAATTCACCCCTCCACTTT. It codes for CASSPRGNSYNSPLHF.

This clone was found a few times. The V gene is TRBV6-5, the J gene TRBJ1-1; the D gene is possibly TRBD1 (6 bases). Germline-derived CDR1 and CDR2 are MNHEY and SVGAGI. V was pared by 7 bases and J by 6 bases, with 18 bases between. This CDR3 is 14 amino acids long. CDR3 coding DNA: TGTGCCAGCATCGAGGAATGGGGGGGCCCTGAAGCTTTCTTT. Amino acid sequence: CASIEEWGGPEAFF.

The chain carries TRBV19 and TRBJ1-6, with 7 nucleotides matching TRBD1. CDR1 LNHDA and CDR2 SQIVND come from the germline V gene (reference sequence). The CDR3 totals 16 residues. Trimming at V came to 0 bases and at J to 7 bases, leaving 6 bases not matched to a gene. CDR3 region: CASSIDIQGENSPLHF. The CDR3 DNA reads TGTGCCAGTAGTATAGATATTCAGGGGGAGAATTCACCCCTCCACTTT. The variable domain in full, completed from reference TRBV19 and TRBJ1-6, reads DGGITQSPKYLFRKEGQNVTLSCEQNLNHDAMYWYRQDPGQGLRLIYYSQIVNDFQKGDIAEGYSVSREKKESFPLTVTSAQKNPTAFYLCASSIDIQGENSPLHFGNGTRLTVT.

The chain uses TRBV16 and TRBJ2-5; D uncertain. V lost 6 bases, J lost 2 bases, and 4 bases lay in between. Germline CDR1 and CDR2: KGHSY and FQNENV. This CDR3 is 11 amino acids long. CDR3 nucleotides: TGTGCCAGCAGTCAGCAAGAGACCCAGTACTTC. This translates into CASSQQETQYF. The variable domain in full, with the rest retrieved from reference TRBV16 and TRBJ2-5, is GEEVAQTPKHLVRGEGQKAKLYCAPIKGHSYVFWYQQVLKNEFKFLISFQNENVFDETGMPKERFSAKCLPNSPCSLEIQATKLEDSAVYFCASSQQETQYFGPGTRLLVL.

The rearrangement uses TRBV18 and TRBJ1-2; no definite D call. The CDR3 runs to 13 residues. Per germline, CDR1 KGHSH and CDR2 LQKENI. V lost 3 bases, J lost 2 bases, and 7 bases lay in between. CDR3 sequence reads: CASSPAVNYGYTF. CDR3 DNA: TGTGCCAGCTCACCCGCAGTAAACTATGGCTACACCTTC.

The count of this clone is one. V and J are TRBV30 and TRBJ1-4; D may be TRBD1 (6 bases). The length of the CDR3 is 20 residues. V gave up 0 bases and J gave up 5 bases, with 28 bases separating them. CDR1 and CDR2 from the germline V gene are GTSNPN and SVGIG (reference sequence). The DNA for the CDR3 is TGTGCCTGGAGTGTCCTTTATCCCCCGCCAAACAGGGTATCAAATGAAAAACTGTTTTTT. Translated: CAWSVLYPPPNRVSNEKLFF.

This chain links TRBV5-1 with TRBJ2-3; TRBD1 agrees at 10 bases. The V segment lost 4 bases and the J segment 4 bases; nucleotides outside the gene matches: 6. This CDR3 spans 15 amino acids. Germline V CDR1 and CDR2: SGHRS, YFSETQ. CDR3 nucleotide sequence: TGCGCCAGCAGCCCGGGACAGGGGAGCCCAGATACGCAGTATTTT. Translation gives CASSPGQGSPDTQYF.

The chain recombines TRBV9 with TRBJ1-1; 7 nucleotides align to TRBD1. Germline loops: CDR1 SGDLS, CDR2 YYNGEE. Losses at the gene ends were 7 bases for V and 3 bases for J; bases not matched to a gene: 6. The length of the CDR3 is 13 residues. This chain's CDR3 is CASGTQGDTEAFF. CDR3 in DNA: TGTGCCAGCGGGACCCAGGGGGACACTGAAGCTTTCTTT.

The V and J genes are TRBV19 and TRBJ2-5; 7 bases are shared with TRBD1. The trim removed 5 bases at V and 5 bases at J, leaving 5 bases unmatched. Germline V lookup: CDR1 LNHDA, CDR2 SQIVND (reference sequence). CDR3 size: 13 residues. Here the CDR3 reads CASSAQGYETQYF. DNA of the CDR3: TGTGCCAGTAGTGCACAGGGGTACGAGACCCAGTACTTC.

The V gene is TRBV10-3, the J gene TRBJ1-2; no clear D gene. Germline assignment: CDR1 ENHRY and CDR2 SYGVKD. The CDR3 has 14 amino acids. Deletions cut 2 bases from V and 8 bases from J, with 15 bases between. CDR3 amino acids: CAISERGSFGGYTF. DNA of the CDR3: TGTGCCATCAGTGAGCGGGGTAGCTTCGGGGGCTACACCTTC.

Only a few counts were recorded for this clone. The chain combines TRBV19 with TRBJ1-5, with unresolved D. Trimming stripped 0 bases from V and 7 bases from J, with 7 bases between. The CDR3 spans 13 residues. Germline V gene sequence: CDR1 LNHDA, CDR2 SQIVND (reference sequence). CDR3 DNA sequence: TGTGCCAGTAGTATAGAGCTCAGACAGCCCCAGCATTTT. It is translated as CASSIELRQPQHF.

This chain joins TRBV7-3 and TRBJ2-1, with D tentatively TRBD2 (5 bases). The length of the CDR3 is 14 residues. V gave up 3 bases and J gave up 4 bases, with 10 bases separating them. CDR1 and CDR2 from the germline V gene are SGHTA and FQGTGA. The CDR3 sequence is CASSLGAAYNEQFF. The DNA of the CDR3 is TGTGCCAGCAGCTTGGGAGCAGCATACAATGAGCAGTTCTTC.

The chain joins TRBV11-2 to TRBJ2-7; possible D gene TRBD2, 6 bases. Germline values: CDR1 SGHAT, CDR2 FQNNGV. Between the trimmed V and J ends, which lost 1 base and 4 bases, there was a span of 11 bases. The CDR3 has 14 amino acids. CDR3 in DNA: TGTGCCAGCAGCTTAGGGGGGGACGATTACGAGCAGTACTTC. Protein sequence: CASSLGGDDYEQYF.

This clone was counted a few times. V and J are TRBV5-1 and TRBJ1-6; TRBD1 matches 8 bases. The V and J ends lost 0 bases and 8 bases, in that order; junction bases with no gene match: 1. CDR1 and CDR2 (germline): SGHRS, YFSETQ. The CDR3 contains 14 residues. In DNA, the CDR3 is TGCGCCAGCAGCTTGGCAGGGGGCGATTCACCCCTCCACTTT. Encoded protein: CASSLAGGDSPLHF.

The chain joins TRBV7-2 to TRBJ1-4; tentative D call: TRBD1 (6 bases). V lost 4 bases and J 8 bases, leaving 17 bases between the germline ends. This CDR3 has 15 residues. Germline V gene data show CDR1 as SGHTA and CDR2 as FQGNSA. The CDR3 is CASSSGHGSNEKLFF. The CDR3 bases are TGTGCCAGCAGCTCGGGACATGGTTCGAACGAAAAACTGTTTTTT.

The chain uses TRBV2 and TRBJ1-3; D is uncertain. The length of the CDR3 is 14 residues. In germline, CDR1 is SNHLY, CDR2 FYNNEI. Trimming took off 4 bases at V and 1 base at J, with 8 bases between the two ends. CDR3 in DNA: TGTGCCAGCAGTGTGTCCGAGTCTGGAAACACCATATATTTT. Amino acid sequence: CASSVSESGNTIYF.